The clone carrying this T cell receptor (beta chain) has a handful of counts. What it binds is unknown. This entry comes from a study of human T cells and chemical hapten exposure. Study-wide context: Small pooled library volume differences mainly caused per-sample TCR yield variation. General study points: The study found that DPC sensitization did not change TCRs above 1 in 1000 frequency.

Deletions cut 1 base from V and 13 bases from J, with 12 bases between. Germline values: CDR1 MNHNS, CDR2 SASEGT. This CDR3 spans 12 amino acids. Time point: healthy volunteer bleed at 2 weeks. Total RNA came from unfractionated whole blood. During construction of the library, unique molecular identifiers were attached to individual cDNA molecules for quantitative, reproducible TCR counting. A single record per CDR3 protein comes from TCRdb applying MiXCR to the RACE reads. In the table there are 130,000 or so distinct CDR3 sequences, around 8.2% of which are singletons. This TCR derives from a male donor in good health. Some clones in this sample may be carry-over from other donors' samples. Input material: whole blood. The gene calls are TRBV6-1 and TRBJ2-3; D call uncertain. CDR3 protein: CASSEGVTREYF. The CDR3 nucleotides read TGTGCCAGCAGTGAAGGGGTCACACGAGAGTATTTT.